This record covers a single TCR beta chain. Its antigen remains unidentified. It has no much larger one-base neighbor in the sample; base qualities were not kept. Between the V and J ends, shortened by 6 bases and 7 bases respectively, the junction contains 23 bases. Taken from cysteine to phenylalanine, the CDR3 has 16 residues. The retained sequence is limited to the CDR3, 48 bases, with the frame set at the first base. The germline V gene sets CDR1 to SGDLS and CDR2 to YYNGEE. Receptor libraries were prepared by 5' RACE. Sequenced using an Illumina HiSeq 2500. A second about 7 to 11 cycle PCR used a sample-barcoded 5' primer and a J-beta primer mix. A template-switch 5' adaptor carrying 12 random nucleotides introduced a unique molecular identifier onto each TCR beta cDNA molecule. Each sample yielded at least 2.5 million CDR3-containing paired-end reads. The Mint cDNA synthesis kit, primed by a TRBC-specific oligonucleotide, was used to synthesize first-strand cDNA from all RNA. After uracil-DNA glycosylase treatment, a first 18-cycle PCR used universal primers M1SS and BC2_uni_R on all cDNA. In the paper's pipeline: Each sample was normalized by randomly selecting 1 million high-quality reads, each carrying a distinct molecular identifier. Reads sharing molecular identifiers were discarded rather than binned into consensus sequences. MiTCR, set to a Q25 quality threshold and the strictest error-elimination algorithm, was used for CDR3 identification, clonotype clustering and error correction. A nonparametric unseen species model using Euler transformation provided a lower-bound estimate of total TCR beta diversity. TCRdb ran its own pipeline on the public reads, namely fastp trimming at Q25 and MiXCR clone calling, and kept in-frame beta chains. When rows share a CDR3 protein, they turn into one entry using the most common DNA and genes. The V and J calls come from TCRdb's annotation, not from the publication. Counted in this sample were about 640,000 distinct CDR3 sequences; around 54% of them appeared once. The ten largest clones represent 30% to 40% of the sample.

The sample is drawn from a study of blood T cells in healthy people across ages (dated by TCRdb to about 2015). At the level of the whole study: Template switching captured roughly one uniquely barcoded TCR beta cDNA molecule per two T cells in model experiments. Age-related changes in TCR beta repertoire diversity were measured in the study by deep sequencing normalized with unique cDNA molecular identifiers. The donors were split into four age groups: young (average around 15 years), middle-aged (roughly 42), aged (more than 55) and long-lived (approximately 89). To avoid experimental bias, donors of different ages were spread randomly across the sequencing lanes. For two donors (one aged 18 to 30 and one aged 80 or older), the study analyzed two additional independent replicas of 1 million unique cDNA reads from the same blood draw. Study-wide conclusions, independent of this receptor: The long-lived group showed more naive CD4+ T cells, fewer expanded clones and increased TCR diversity than the aged group, suggesting age selection. The CMV infection status of donors was not known, potentially confounding age-related changes in expanded clonotypes. Since profiling was done on bulk unsorted PBMCs, naive and antigen-experienced compartments could not be conclusively compared. Estimates of total diversity based on one million sequenced T cells were considered lower bounds and underestimates. A strong correlation was found between observed TCR beta diversity and the percentage of naive T cells measured by flow cytometry. As age increased, observed TCR beta diversity per million T cells dropped in a roughly linear way, and a significant reduction was already evident by age about 40.

Systemically healthy Caucasian individuals from Russia, about 38 in total and aged roughly 6 to 95 years, were included as donors. Each donor gave roughly 11 milliliters of peripheral blood, drawn into EDTA-treated Vacutainer tubes. Ficoll-Paque density-gradient centrifugation was used to isolate PBMCs, with at least 7 million per sample. Trizol reagent was used to extract total RNA from PBMCs, with at least 5 micrograms per sample. Naive CD45RAhigh/CD27high T cell percentages were measured by flow cytometry on a PBMC aliquot from every donor. The chain joins TRBV9 to TRBJ2-1; tentative D gene TRBD1, with 6 bases matching. The sample taken for sequencing was blood. The TCR sequence derives from a man aged 55 to 70 in good health. At the DNA level, the sequence is TGTGCCAGCAACCCCGGGGTGGGGGCCCTTAGAAATGAGCAGTTCTTC. It codes for CASNPGVGALRNEQFF.